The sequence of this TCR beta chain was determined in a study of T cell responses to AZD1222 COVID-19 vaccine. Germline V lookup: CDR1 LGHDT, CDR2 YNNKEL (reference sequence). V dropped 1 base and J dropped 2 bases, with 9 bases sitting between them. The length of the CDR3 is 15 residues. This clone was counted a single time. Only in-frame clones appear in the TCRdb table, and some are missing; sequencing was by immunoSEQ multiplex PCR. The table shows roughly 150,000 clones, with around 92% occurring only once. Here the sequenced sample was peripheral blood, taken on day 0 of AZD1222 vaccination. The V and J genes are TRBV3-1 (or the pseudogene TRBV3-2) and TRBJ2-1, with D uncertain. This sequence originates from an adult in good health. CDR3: CASSQGLQPYNEQFF. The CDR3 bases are TGTGCCAGCAGCCAAGGACTGCAGCCCTACAATGAGCAGTTCTTC.